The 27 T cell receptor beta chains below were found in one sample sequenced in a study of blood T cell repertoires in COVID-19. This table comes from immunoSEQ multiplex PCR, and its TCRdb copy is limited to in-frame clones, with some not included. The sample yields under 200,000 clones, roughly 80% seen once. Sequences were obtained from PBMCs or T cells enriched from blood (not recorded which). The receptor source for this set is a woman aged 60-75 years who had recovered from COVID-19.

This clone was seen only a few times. CDR3 sequence (DNA): TGTGCCAGCAGCCTGTCACGGACAGGGGGCGGCTACACCTTC. The encoded protein is CASSLSRTGGGYTF. V is TRBV11-2 and J is TRBJ1-2, with 11 bases identical to TRBD1. The V gene's germline CDR1 is SGHAT and CDR2 FQNNGV. The length of the CDR3 is 14 residues. V lost 5 bases and J lost 8; bases outside the gene matches: 7.

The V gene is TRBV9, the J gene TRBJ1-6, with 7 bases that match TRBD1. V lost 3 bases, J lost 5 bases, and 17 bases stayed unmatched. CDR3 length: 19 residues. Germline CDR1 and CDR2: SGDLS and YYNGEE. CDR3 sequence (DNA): TGTGCCAGCAGCGCCCGCTCGGGACAGCTAAGAGGAGATAATTCACCCCTCCACTTT. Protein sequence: CASSARSGQLRGDNSPLHF.

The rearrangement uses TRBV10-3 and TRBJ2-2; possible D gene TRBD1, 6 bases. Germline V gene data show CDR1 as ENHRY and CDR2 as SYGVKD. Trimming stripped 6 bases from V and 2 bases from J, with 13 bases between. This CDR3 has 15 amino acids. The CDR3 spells CAIREAGTNTGELFF. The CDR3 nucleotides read TGTGCCATCAGGGAAGCCGGGACAAACACCGGGGAGCTGTTTTTT.

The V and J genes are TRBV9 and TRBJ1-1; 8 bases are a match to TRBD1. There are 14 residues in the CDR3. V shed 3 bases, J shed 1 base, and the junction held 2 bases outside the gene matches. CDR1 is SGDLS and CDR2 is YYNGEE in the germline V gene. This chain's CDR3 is CASSGGTGNTEAFF. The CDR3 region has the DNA TGTGCCAGCAGCGGGGGGACAGGGAACACTGAAGCTTTCTTT.

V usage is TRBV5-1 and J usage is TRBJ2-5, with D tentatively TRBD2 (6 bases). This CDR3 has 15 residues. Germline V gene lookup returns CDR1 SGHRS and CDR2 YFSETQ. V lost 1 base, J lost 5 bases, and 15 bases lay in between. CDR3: CASSLSGVVGETQYF. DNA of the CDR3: TGCGCCAGCAGCTTGTCGGGGGTTGTAGGGGAGACCCAGTACTTC.

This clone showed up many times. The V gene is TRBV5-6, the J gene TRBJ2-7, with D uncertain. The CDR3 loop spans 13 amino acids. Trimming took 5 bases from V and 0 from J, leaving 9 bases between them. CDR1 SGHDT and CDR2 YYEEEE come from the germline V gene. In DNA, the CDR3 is TGTGCCAGCAGTAGTCCCGACTCCTACGAGCAGTACTTC. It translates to CASSSPDSYEQYF.

This chain's CDR3 is CAWSRDRTGSNEKLFF. The CDR3 DNA reads as TGTGCCTGGAGCCGGGACCGGACAGGGTCTAATGAAAAACTGTTTTTT. The chain combines TRBV30 with TRBJ1-4; 8 nucleotides line up with TRBD1. The germline gives CDR1 GTSNPN, CDR2 SVGIG (reference sequence). The CDR3 has 16 residues. V lost 3 bases, J lost 3 bases, and 9 bases stayed unmatched.

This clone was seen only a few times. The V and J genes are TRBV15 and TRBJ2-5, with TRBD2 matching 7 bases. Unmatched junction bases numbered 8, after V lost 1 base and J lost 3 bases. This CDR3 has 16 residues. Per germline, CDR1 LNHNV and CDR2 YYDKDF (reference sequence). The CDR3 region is CATSRAWGGPKETQYF. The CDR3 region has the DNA TGTGCCACCAGCAGAGCATGGGGGGGACCTAAAGAGACCCAGTACTTC.

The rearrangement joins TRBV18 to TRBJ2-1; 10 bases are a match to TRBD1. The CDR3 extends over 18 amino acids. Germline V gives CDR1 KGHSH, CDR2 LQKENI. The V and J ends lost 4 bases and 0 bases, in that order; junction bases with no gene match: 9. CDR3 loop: CASSLGQGSHSSYNEQFF. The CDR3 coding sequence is TGTGCCAGCTCACTGGGACAGGGGTCCCACAGCTCCTACAATGAGCAGTTCTTC.

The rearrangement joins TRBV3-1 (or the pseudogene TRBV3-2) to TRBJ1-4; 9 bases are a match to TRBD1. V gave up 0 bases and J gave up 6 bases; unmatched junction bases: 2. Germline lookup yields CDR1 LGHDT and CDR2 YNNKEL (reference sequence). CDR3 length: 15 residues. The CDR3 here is CASSQDGQGYEKLFF. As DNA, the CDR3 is TGTGCCAGCAGCCAAGACGGACAGGGGTATGAAAAACTGTTTTTT.

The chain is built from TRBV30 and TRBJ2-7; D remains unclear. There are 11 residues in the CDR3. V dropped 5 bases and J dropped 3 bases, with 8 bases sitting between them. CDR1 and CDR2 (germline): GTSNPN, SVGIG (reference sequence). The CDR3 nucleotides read TGTGCCTGGGGGCCTTACTACGAGCAGTACTTC. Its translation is CAWGPYYEQYF.

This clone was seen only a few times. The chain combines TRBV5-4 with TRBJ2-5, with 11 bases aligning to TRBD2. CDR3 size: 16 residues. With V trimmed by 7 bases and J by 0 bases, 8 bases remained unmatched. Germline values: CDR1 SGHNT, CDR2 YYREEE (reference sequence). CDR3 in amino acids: CASAQTSGANQETQYF. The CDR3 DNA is TGTGCCAGCGCACAGACTAGCGGGGCAAACCAAGAGACCCAGTACTTC.

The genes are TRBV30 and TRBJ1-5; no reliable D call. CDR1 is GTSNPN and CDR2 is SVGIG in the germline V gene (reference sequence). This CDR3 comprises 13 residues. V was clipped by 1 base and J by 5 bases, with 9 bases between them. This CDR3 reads CAWSGMGDQPQHF. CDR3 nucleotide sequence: TGTGCCTGGAGTGGGATGGGAGATCAGCCCCAGCATTTT.

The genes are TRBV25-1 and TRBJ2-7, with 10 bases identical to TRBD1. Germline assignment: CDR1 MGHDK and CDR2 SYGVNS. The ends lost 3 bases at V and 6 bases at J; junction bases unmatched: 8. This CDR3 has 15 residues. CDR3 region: CASSDLGTGVGEQYF. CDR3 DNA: TGTGCCAGCAGTGACCTAGGGACAGGGGTAGGCGAGCAGTACTTC.

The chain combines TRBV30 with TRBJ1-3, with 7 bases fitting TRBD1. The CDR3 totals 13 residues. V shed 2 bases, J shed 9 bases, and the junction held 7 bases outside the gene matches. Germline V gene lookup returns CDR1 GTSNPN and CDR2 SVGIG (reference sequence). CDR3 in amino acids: CAWSTQGSGTIYF. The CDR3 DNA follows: TGTGCCTGGAGTACACAGGGGTCTGGCACCATATATTTT.

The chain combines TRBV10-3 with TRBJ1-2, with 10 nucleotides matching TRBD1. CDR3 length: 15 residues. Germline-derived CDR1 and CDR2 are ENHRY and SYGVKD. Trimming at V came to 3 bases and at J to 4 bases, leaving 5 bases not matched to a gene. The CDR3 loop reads CAISDRQGAVYGYTF. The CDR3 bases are TGTGCCATCAGTGACCGACAGGGGGCGGTCTATGGCTACACCTTC.

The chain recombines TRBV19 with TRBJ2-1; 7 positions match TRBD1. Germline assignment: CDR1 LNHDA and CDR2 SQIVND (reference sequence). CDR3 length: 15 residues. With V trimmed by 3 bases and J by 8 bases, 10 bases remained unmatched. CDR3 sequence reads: CASSIGDRVRDEQFF. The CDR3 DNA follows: TGTGCCAGTAGTATCGGAGACAGGGTAAGGGATGAGCAGTTCTTC.

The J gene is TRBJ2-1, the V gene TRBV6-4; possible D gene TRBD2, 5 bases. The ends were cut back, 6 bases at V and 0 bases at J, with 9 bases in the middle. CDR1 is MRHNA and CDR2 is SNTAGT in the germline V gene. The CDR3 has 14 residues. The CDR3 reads CASRIGSSYNEQFF. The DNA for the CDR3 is TGTGCCAGCAGAATTGGGAGCTCCTACAATGAGCAGTTCTTC.

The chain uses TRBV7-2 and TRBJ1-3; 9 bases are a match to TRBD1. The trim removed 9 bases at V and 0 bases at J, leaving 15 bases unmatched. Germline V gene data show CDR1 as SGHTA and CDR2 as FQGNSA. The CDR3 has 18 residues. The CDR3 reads CASTPGTGRLSSGNTIYF. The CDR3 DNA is TGTGCCAGTACACCCGGGACAGGGCGTCTCAGCTCTGGAAACACCATATATTTT.

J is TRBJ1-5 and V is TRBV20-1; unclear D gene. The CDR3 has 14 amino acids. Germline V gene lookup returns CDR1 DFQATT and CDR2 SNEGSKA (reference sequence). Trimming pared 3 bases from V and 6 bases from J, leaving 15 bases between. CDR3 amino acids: CSASKGLGGQPQHF. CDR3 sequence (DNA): TGCAGTGCTAGTAAGGGTCTTGGAGGTCAGCCCCAGCATTTT.

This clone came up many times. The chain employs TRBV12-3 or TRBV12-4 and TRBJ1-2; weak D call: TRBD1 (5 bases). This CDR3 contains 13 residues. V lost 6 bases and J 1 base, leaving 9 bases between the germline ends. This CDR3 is CASSSQVNYGYTF. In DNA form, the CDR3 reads TGTGCCAGCAGCTCACAGGTTAACTATGGCTACACCTTC.

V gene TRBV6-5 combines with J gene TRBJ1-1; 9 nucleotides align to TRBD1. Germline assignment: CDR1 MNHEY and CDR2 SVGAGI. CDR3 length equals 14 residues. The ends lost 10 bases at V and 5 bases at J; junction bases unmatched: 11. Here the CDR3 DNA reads TGTGCCACAATACAGGGGGCCGGTTTTACTGAAGCTTTCTTT. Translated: CATIQGAGFTEAFF.

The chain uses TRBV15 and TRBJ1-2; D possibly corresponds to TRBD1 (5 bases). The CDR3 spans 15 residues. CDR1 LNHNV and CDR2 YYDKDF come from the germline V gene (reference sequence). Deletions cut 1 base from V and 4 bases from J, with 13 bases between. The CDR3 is CATSRGGDGTYGYTF. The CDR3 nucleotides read TGTGCCACCAGCAGAGGGGGGGACGGAACCTATGGCTACACCTTC. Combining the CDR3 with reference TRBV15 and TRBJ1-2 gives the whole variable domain DAMVIQNPRYQVTQFGKPVTLSCSQTLNHNVMYWYQQKSSQAPKLLFHYYDKDFNNEADTPDNFQSRRPNTSFCFLDIRSPGLGDTAMYLCATSRGGDGTYGYTFGSGTRLTVV.

The CDR3 DNA sequence: TGCAGCGCCAGAAGACAGGACCACTATGGCTACACCTTC. Protein product: CSARRQDHYGYTF. This chain joins TRBV29-1 and TRBJ1-2, with D possibly TRBD1 on 6 matching bases. Germline CDR1 reads SQVTM; CDR2 reads ANQGSEA. CDR3 length equals 13 residues. V lost 7 bases to trimming and J lost 3 bases, with 15 bases between them.

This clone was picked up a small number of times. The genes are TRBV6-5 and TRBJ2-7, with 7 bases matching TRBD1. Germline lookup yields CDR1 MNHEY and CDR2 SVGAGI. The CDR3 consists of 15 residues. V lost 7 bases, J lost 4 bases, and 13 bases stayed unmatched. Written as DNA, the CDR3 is TGTGCCAGCACCTATAACAGGGGTGGTGGATACGAGCAGTACTTC. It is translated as CASTYNRGGGYEQYF.

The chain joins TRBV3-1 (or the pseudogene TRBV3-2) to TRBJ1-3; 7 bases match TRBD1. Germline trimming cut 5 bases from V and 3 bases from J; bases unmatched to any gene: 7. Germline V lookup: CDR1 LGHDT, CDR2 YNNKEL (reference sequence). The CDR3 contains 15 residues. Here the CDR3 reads CASSTGDFGGNTIYF. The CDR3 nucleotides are TGTGCCAGCAGCACAGGGGATTTCGGTGGAAACACCATATATTTT.

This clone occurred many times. The CDR3 DNA reads as TGCGCCAGCAGTGAGTTAGCGGTAGTAAACACCGGGGAGCTGTTTTTT. As protein: CASSELAVVNTGELFF. The V and J genes are TRBV10-2 and TRBJ2-2; tentatively, D is TRBD2 (6 bases). The CDR3 is 16 residues long. V was clipped by 1 base and J by 2 bases, with 11 bases between them. Per germline, CDR1 WSHSY and CDR2 SAAADI.